Below, one T cell receptor (beta chain) is given with its context. This entry belongs to a study of CD8+CD57+ T cells in acquired aplastic anemia. TCR beta VDJ and CDR3 profiling used genomic DNA as template. MiXCR, applied by TCRdb to the reads, yields one record per CDR3 protein. The sample includes about 81,000 distinct CDR3 sequences, around 42% of them seen just once. The sequence was collected from a human donor in good health, serving as a control. Sequences were obtained from sorted CD4+, CD8+, or CD8+CD57+ T cells (not recorded which) from PBMCs.

DNA of the CDR3: TGTGCCAGCAGCTCACCGGGGACTTTAGCGGTGAGGCATGAGCAGTTCTTC. It is translated as CASSSPGTLAVRHEQFF. J is TRBJ2-1 and V is TRBV25-1; tentatively, D is TRBD2 (6 bases). With 6 bases removed from V and 8 bases from J, the gap between germline ends came to 26 bases. Looked up from germline, CDR1 is MGHDK and CDR2 is SYGVNS. This CDR3 is built from 17 residues.